The source of this T cell receptor beta chain is a study of cytomegalovirus exposure and HLA in healthy donors. The length of the CDR3 is 16 residues. The V gene's germline CDR1 is MNHEY and CDR2 SVGAGI. Trimming took off 0 bases at V and 4 bases at J, with 10 bases between the two ends. The study ran its PCR with 60 Vbeta and 13 Jbeta primers. Generated by immunoSEQ multiplex PCR, the TCRdb table keeps only in-frame clones and is missing some. Seen here are 140,000 or so clones, 75% to 85% observed once, and the top ten hold around 2.5%. This clone occurred a few times. This TCR came from a woman under 30 in good health and CMV-seropositive. The V call is TRBV6-5, the J call TRBJ1-6; weak D call: TRBD1 (5 bases). Sequenced material: PBMCs. CDR3 in DNA: TGTGCCAGCAGTTACTCTTCCAGGGCATATAATTCACCCCTCCACTTT. Its translation: CASSYSSRAYNSPLHF.